This T cell receptor (beta chain) was recovered during a study of blood T cells in healthy people across ages. General observations from the study: Aged donors had fewer naive CD4+ cells and lower diversity than long-lived donors.

With a J-beta primer mix and a sample-barcoded 5' primer, a second PCR ran about 7 to 12 cycles. Every cDNA molecule bore a tag from a template-switch adaptor containing 12 random nucleotides. Per sample, CDR3-containing paired-end reads numbered at least 2.5 million. TCRdb re-analysed the 5' RACE reads in MiXCR, keeping a single row per CDR3 protein. The sample gives hundreds of thousands of distinct CDR3 sequences, 58% of which show up once; roughly 22% is in the top ten. On this clonotype itself: Its antigen is currently unknown.

V shed 3 bases and J 3 bases; nucleotides not matched to a gene: 4. Looked up from germline, CDR1 is DFQATT and CDR2 is SNEGSKA (reference sequence). The CDR3 is made up of 13 amino acids. The origin of this receptor is a man aged 30 to 45 in good health. V is TRBV20-1 and J is TRBJ2-5; 7 bases match TRBD1. Input material: blood. CDR3 amino acids: CSASPTGKETQYF. In DNA, the CDR3 is TGCAGTGCTAGCCCGACAGGGAAAGAGACCCAGTACTTC.